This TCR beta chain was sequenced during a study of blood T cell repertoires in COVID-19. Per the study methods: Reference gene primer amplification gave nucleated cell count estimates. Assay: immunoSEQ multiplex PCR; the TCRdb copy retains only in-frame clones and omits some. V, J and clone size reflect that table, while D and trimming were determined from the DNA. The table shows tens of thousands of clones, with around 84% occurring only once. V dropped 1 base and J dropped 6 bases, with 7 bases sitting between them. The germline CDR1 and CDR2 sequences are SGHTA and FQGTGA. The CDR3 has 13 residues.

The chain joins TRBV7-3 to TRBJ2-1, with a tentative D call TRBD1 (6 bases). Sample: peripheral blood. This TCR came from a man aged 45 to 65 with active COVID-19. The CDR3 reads CASSLRDTNEQFF. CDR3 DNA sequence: TGTGCCAGCAGCTTAAGGGACACCAATGAGCAGTTCTTC.